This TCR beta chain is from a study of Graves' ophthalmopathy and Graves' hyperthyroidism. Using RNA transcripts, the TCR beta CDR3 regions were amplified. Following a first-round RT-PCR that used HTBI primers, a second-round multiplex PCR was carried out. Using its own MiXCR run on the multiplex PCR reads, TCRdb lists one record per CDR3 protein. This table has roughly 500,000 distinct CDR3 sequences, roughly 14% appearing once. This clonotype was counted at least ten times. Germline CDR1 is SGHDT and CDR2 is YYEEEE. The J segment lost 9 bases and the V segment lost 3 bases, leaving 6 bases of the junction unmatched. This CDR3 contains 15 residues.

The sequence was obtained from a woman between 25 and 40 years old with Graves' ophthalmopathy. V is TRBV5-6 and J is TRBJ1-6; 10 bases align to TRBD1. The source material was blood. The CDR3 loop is CASSSDRGITSPLHF. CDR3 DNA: TGTGCCAGCAGCTCGGACAGGGGGATTACTTCACCCCTCCACTTT.